What follows is one TCR beta chain and its context. There are a few counts of this clone. Its antigen is still unknown. The sample holds no much larger clone one base away, and base qualities are not on file. Libraries were made using the immunoSEQ multiplex PCR assay. The authors' analysis ran thus. Preprocessing removed nonproductive sequences and CDR3s not starting with C, not ending with F or W, or shorter than 7 amino acids. Antigen-specific clonotypes were called with the MANAFEST web app on the basis of expansion relative to the reference and to other culture wells. A clone was considered positive if the clone showed significant expansion compared with the reference culture in 2 of 3 replicate wells at an FDR below 0.05. Positive clones also required significant expansion versus all other tandem wells and an odds ratio above 5. CDR3 homology was measured as pairwise Levenshtein distance, computed with the stringdist R package after trimming three terminal residues from each end. TCRdb re-hosts the immuneACCESS table, in-frame sequences only. Its copies lack some clones; in the studies checked, an unresolved V gene accounts for under half of them, and the cause for the rest is not known. The V and J calls and clone size come from that table; D and trimming were worked out from the DNA. This sample lists about 19,000 clones; approximately 77% were detected once. Clones ranked in the top ten supply 15% to 18% of the sample.

CD4+ T cells from unexposed donors were collected before the COVID-19 pandemic (2011-2018). After less than eleven days of culture, CD4+ T cells were isolated with the EasySep CD4+ T cell isolation kit. Unexposed donor CD4+ T cells were tested for reactivity to SARS-CoV-2 S and N and four common cold coronavirus spike pools, as cell number allowed. About 2 million PBMCs per well were cultured in IMDM with roughly 5.5% human AB serum and about 10 IU/ml IL-2. Half of the culture medium was replaced with fresh IL-2-containing medium on days 3 and 7. In general, every peptide culture condition was set up in three replicate wells. The leukapheresis product for the unexposed donors was obtained through commercial purchase. Ficoll-Paque PLUS gradient centrifugation was used to isolate PBMCs from either whole blood or leukapheresis product. PBMCs were either cryopreserved at -140°C or used fresh in the expansion assay. The QIAamp Micro DNA Kit was used to extract genomic DNA from the CD4+ T cells.

The source of the sample is a study of CD4 T cells in relation to SARS-CoV-2 and coronaviruses (dated by TCRdb to the early 2020s). Describing the broader study: In the ViraFEST assay, PBMCs were cultured with antigen for 9 to 11 days, after which TCR beta CDR3s were sequenced to identify antigen-specific clonal expansions. The negative reference condition was either a culture with an HIV-1 Nef peptide pool or a culture with no peptide. HLA restriction was mapped for shared crossreactive spike epitopes using patient-derived lymphoblastoid cell lines. At the level of individual TCR clonotypes, the study evaluated whether memory CD4+ T cells crossreact between the spike proteins of SARS-CoV-2 and those of common cold coronaviruses. The Adaptive Biotechnologies TCR-sequencing kit was used to sequence samples from a few pre-COVID donors and the naive versus memory experiments, whereas other data were Illumina-based. Expansion assays from other donors in the study were sequenced with a different, Illumina-based TCR-beta assay.

Here is what the overall study found, with its caveats: No donor contributed both pre-pandemic and post-infection samples, which limited tracing the source of pre-existing responses. Around 65% of donors had memory CD4+ clonotypes that crossrecognized SARS-CoV-2 and at least one common cold coronavirus spike. Crossreactivity analysis was centred on spike protein, so crossreactivity against other viral proteins was not assessed. Compared with monoreactive clones, crossreactive clones had significantly weaker SARS-CoV-2-driven expansion, a result consistent with antigenic imprinting. Small numbers of patients and of tested TCRs limited the study.

Based on the germline V gene, the CDR1 and CDR2 sequences are KGHSH and LQKENI. The CDR3, cysteine through phenylalanine, is 14 amino acids long. Only the CDR3 DNA stays, 42 bases, in frame from base 1. Trimming leaves V shorter by 2 bases and J shorter by 7 bases, with the junction holding 7 bases beyond the gene matches. The TCR was taken from a human donor in good health. The rearrangement joined TRBV18 to TRBJ2-7; TRBD2 matches 8 bases in the middle. The sample comprised CD4+ T cells from PBMCs, cultured in vitro. For the CDR3, the sequence is CASSPKAGVGEQYF. The sequenced DNA: TGTGCCAGCTCACCAAAAGCGGGAGTTGGGGAGCAGTACTTC.